The T cell receptor (beta chain) under discussion was sequenced for a study of post-analysis software for immune sequencing data. Across the study: Clinical courses comprised relapsing-remitting, secondary progressive and progressive-relapsing multiple sclerosis. Study-level results: Controls showed lower frequencies than patients for roughly five TRBV segments, and TRBV5-6, TRBV5-1 and TRBV20-1 were among these.

Unique molecular identifiers had been added to the TCR beta cDNA libraries. Via MiXCR, TCRdb re-called the PCR reads, giving one row per CDR3 protein. The sample shows about 540,000 distinct CDR3 sequences, around a third of them seen only once. This clonotype has just one count. Its antigen is unidentified. Germline lookup yields CDR1 MNHEY and CDR2 SMNVEV (reference sequence). This CDR3 is 14 amino acids long. The V gene end was trimmed by 7 bases and the J gene end by 3 bases; junction bases not matched to a gene: 8. This receptor was obtained from a girl under 18 with multiple sclerosis. The chain has TRBV27 and TRBJ1-1, with 7 bases fitting TRBD1. The sample consisted of blood. CDR3 region: CASTAAGGYTEAFF. Here the CDR3 DNA reads TGTGCCAGCACGGCGGCAGGGGGGTACACTGAAGCTTTCTTT.